This TCR beta chain appears in the sequencing data of a study of T cells in Graves' hyperthyroidism and ophthalmopathy. Trimming shortened V by 3 bases and J by 9 bases, and 15 bases separated the two germline ends. This CDR3 region has 14 residues. Per the germline V gene, CDR1 is LNHDA and CDR2 is SQIVND (reference sequence). This clonotype was counted at least ten times. What was amplified from RNA transcripts were TCR beta CDR3 regions. RT-PCR in the first round (using the HTBI primer set) targeted the TCR CDR3. TCRdb used MiXCR to reprocess the multiplex PCR reads, holding one entry per CDR3 protein. The data show roughly 510,000 distinct CDR3 sequences, with around 50% seen just once and about 40% held by the top ten.

The chain combines TRBV19 with TRBJ1-5; D gene uncertain. This clonotype was obtained from an adult woman with Graves' disease, either hyperthyroidism or ophthalmopathy (not recorded which). Sequencing was performed on peripheral blood or thyroid tissue (not recorded which). CDR3 sequence (DNA): TGTGCCAGTAGTATCCACAGCTCTTCACCGCCCCAGCATTTT. Its protein product is CASSIHSSSPPQHF. The whole variable domain, remainder taken from reference TRBV19 and TRBJ1-5, is DGGITQSPKYLFRKEGQNVTLSCEQNLNHDAMYWYRQDPGQGLRLIYYSQIVNDFQKGDIAEGYSVSREKKESFPLTVTSAQKNPTAFYLCASSIHSSSPPQHFGDGTRLSIL.